A single sample gave rise to the 14 T cell receptor beta chains below, sequenced in a study of CD8 T cells in ankylosing spondylitis. TCRdb re-derived calls from the 5' RACE reads in MiXCR, one entry per CDR3 protein. The sample has 250,000 to 400,000 distinct CDR3 sequences; around a tenth are singletons. Sequenced: blood, either unsorted or a sorted T cell fraction (not recorded which). The receptors were sampled from a female donor with ankylosing spondylitis or in good health (not recorded which).

In the case of this clonotype: A much larger clone is a single base away; this may be a read error. V usage is TRBV5-1 and J usage is TRBJ2-5; D uncertain. The CDR3 sequence is 14 residues long. Germline CDR1 reads SGHRS; CDR2 reads YFSETQ. The CDR3 is CASSLAQRQETQCF. CDR3 DNA sequence: TGCGCCAGCAGCTTGGCCCAACGTCAAGAGACCCAGTGCTTC.

The table lists this clonotype with many counts. The chain recombines TRBV4-1 with TRBJ2-3, with 7 bases that match TRBD2. Germline V lookup: CDR1 MGHRA, CDR2 YSYEKL. V lost 3 bases to trimming and J lost 3 bases; unmatched junction nucleotides: 6. The CDR3 has 15 residues. The CDR3 here is CASSHSGMGTDTQYF. In DNA form, the CDR3 reads TGCGCCAGCAGCCACAGCGGGATGGGGACAGATACGCAGTATTTT.

This clonotype came up a few times. This chain connects TRBV5-1 to TRBJ2-7, with a tentative D call TRBD1 (6 bases). Trimming shortened V by 4 bases and J by 7 bases, and 24 bases separated the two germline ends. CDR1 and CDR2 from the germline V gene are SGHRS and YFSETQ. CDR3 length: 16 residues. The CDR3 loop reads CASSATGNPLPGEQYF. The CDR3 DNA reads as TGCGCCAGCAGCGCGACAGGAAACCCTCTCCCGGGGGAGCAGTACTTC.

This clonotype was recorded a few times. The V and J genes are TRBV10-2 and TRBJ2-7; tentatively, D is TRBD1 (5 bases). V was clipped by 5 bases and J by 3 bases, with 11 bases between them. Germline CDR1 and CDR2: WSHSY and SAAADI. The CDR3 is 13 residues long. CDR3: CASSRQTDYEQYF. CDR3 sequence (DNA): TGCGCCAGCAGTCGACAGACCGACTACGAGCAGTACTTC.

This clonotype was counted ten times or more. The rearrangement uses TRBV10-3 and TRBJ2-2; 10 nucleotides agree with TRBD1. Germline values: CDR1 ENHRY, CDR2 SYGVKD. V lost 3 bases to trimming and J lost 5 bases; unmatched junction nucleotides: 15. The CDR3 contains 19 residues. CDR3: CAISDPTGQGPRVTGELFF. The CDR3 DNA reads TGTGCCATCAGTGATCCGACGGGACAGGGGCCTAGAGTGACCGGGGAGCTGTTTTTT.

This clonotype was recorded at least ten times. The chain uses TRBV20-1 and TRBJ2-1, with 9 bases matching TRBD2. Per germline, CDR1 DFQATT and CDR2 SNEGSKA (reference sequence). The ends lost 2 bases at V and 4 bases at J; junction bases unmatched: 6. The CDR3 is 15 residues long. Written as DNA, the CDR3 is TGCAGTGCTAGACACATAGCGGGAGAATACAATGAGCAGTTCTTC. Its protein product is CSARHIAGEYNEQFF.

This clonotype came up many times. V is TRBV20-1 and J is TRBJ2-3; 7 bases are shared with TRBD2. V trimming: 0 bases; J trimming: 0 bases; junction bases outside the gene matches: 9. The CDR3 spans 17 residues. CDR1 DFQATT and CDR2 SNEGSKA come from the germline V gene (reference sequence). Here the CDR3 reads CSARDFAGSGSTDTQYF. CDR3 DNA sequence: TGCAGTGCTAGAGATTTTGCGGGTAGCGGGAGCACAGATACGCAGTATTTT.

This clonotype was detected ten times or more. The chain employs TRBV20-1 and TRBJ1-5; 7 bases map to TRBD1. The germline V gene has CDR1 DFQATT and CDR2 SNEGSKA (reference sequence). The V gene end was trimmed by 3 bases and the J gene end by 2 bases; junction bases not matched to a gene: 7. The CDR3 has 15 residues. The CDR3 coding sequence is TGCAGTGCTAGGATTCAAGGGACAGGCAATCAGCCCCAGCATTTT. It translates to CSARIQGTGNQPQHF.

This clonotype was detected ten times or more. The chain has TRBV20-1 and TRBJ2-1, with D perhaps TRBD2 (5 bases). V was shortened by 4 bases and J by 2 bases, with 9 bases between the two germline ends. CDR3 size: 13 residues. Germline CDR1 DFQATT, CDR2 SNEGSKA (reference sequence). CDR3 sequence (DNA): TGCAGTGCTACGGGGAGAACCTACAATGAGCAGTTCTTC. This sequence encodes CSATGRTYNEQFF.

The chain carries TRBV2 and TRBJ1-2; 7 bases line up with TRBD1. Germline-derived CDR1 and CDR2 are SNHLY and FYNNEI. V shed 2 bases and J 4 bases; nucleotides not matched to a gene: 7. This CDR3 contains 15 residues. In DNA form, the CDR3 reads TGTGCCAGCAGTGAATGGGCTGGGACAGCCTATGGCTACACCTTC. Encoded protein: CASSEWAGTAYGYTF.

Only a few counts were recorded for this clonotype. The chain recombines TRBV20-1 with TRBJ2-1, with TRBD2 matching 10 bases. The CDR3 is made up of 13 amino acids. Germline V gives CDR1 DFQATT, CDR2 SNEGSKA (reference sequence). This chain's CDR3 is CGQLAGYSDEQFF. As DNA, the CDR3 is TGCGGACAACTAGCGGGGTATTCGGATGAGCAGTTCTTC.

This clonotype was seen ten or more times. The V gene is TRBV27, the J gene TRBJ2-7; D is possibly TRBD2 (5 bases). The CDR3 contains 17 residues. V was trimmed by 2 bases and J by 1 base, leaving 18 bases between them. Germline V gives CDR1 MNHEY, CDR2 SMNVEV (reference sequence). Here the CDR3 reads CASSLSGSESTSYEQYF. The CDR3 bases are TGTGCCAGCAGTTTAAGCGGTAGCGAATCGACATCCTACGAGCAGTACTTC.

The chain is built from TRBV5-5 and TRBJ1-5, with TRBD1 matching over 8 bases. V shed 0 bases, J shed 6 bases, and the junction held 11 bases outside the gene matches. Germline V lookup: CDR1 SGHKS, CDR2 YYEKEE (reference sequence). The CDR3 contains 17 residues. CDR3: CASSLDRWQGAGQPQHF. CDR3 nucleotides: TGTGCCAGCAGCTTGGACAGGTGGCAGGGGGCTGGTCAGCCCCAGCATTTT.

This clonotype was counted many times. The chain joins TRBV6-1 to TRBJ1-2; D gene ambiguous. Germline assignment: CDR1 MNHNS and CDR2 SASEGT. The CDR3 contains 14 residues. V was clipped by 4 bases and J by 2 bases, with 11 bases between them. CDR3 coding DNA: TGTGCCAGCAGTGGGACGTCCCTGAACTATGGCTACACCTTC. This sequence encodes CASSGTSLNYGYTF.